The clone carrying this T cell receptor (beta chain) was picked up many times. TCRdb itself ran the 5' RACE reads through MiXCR, one entry per CDR3 protein. The sample holds approximately 11,000 distinct CDR3 sequences, approximately 8.6% seen once. The sample originates from a study of spatial heterogeneity in lung cancer. Time point meaning: sample taken at primary tumor resection. Whole RNA, which was extracted from tumor, nontumor lung tissue or frozen PBMC, was sequenced without any cell sorting. The source of this sequence is a male donor with early-stage non-small cell lung cancer. The sample consisted of PBMCs, taken at surgery.

For the CDR3, the DNA is TGTGCCAGCAGCCGACCACTTGGAGAGGCCACTGAAGCTTTCTTT. This gives the protein CASSRPLGEATEAFF. The rearrangement uses TRBV5-6 and TRBJ1-1; no clear D. Germline V gene sequence: CDR1 SGHDT, CDR2 YYEEEE. The CDR3 is 15 residues long. V was shortened by 4 bases and J by 4 bases, with 17 bases between the two germline ends.